This T cell receptor beta chain was identified during a study of neoadjuvant anti-PD-1 for oral cavity cancer. The method was immunoSEQ multiplex PCR; TCRdb's version includes in-frame clones alone and lacks a portion of them. The sample lists 50,000 to 65,000 clones; more than 65% were seen once. The germline V gene encodes CDR1 MDHEN and CDR2 SYDVKM. The J segment lost 12 bases and the V segment lost 10 bases, leaving 13 bases of the junction unmatched. The CDR3 length is 14 residues. Material: PBMCs, obtained before nivolumab (anti-PD-1) treatment. The J gene is TRBJ1-6, the V gene TRBV28, with TRBD1 matching 9 bases. The TCR was taken from a person aged 40 to 85 with oral cavity squamous cell carcinoma. CDR3 sequence: CATSIGQGLRPLHF. CDR3 DNA: TGTGCCACCTCTATAGGACAGGGGCTAAGACCCCTCCACTTT.